What follows are 31 T cell receptor beta chains derived from one specimen sequenced in a study of shared clonotypes between healthy human individuals. Here immunoSEQ multiplex PCR was the method, and the copy in TCRdb shows in-frame clones only, minus some. The sample contains hundreds of thousands of clones, around 96% of which appear only once. Sequencing input: memory CD8+ T cells sorted from blood. Subset of the sample: CD45RO+ cells pooled with CCR7-negative TemRA cells. Source of these receptors: a man aged 30 to 39 in good health.

This chain joins TRBV9 and TRBJ2-2; no definite D call. Trimming removed 5 bases at V and 3 bases at J, with 5 bases between. The CDR3 totals 12 residues. Germline V gene lookup returns CDR1 SGDLS and CDR2 YYNGEE. The CDR3 protein is CASRTDTGELFF. The CDR3 DNA follows: TGTGCCAGCAGAACGGACACCGGGGAGCTGTTTTTT.

This chain's CDR3 is CASSRSGQWGNTIYF. The CDR3 DNA sequence: TGTGCCAGTAGTAGGAGCGGACAGTGGGGAAACACCATATATTTT. The chain combines TRBV19 with TRBJ1-3, with D possibly TRBD1 on 6 matching bases. The V gene lost 4 bases and the J gene lost 4 bases, with 14 bases spanning the gap. The CDR3 length is 15 residues. Germline loops: CDR1 LNHDA, CDR2 SQIVND (reference sequence).

The CDR3 loop is CASSYRGLGEKLFF. For the CDR3, the DNA is TGTGCCAGCAGTTACAGGGGGCTCGGTGAAAAACTGTTTTTT. This chain links TRBV6-5 with TRBJ1-4; 7 positions agree with TRBD1. V trimming: 2 bases; J trimming: 7 bases; junction bases outside the gene matches: 4. Per the germline V gene, CDR1 is MNHEY and CDR2 is SVGAGI. This CDR3 comprises 14 residues.

This sequence joins TRBV6-1 and TRBJ2-5; 7 bases agree with TRBD1. This CDR3 has 15 amino acids. Losses at the gene ends were 1 base for V and 4 bases for J; bases not matched to a gene: 6. CDR1 and CDR2 from the germline V gene are MNHNS and SASEGT. The CDR3 bases are TGTGCCAGCAGTGAAGTGCACAGGGGCCCAGAGACCCAGTACTTC. Translating gives CASSEVHRGPETQYF.

J is TRBJ2-3 and V is TRBV4-1, with TRBD2 matching 7 bases. This CDR3 has 15 residues. Germline V gene lookup returns CDR1 MGHRA and CDR2 YSYEKL. Trimming at V came to 2 bases and at J to 8 bases, leaving 10 bases not matched to a gene. CDR3 loop: CASSQLAGVPITQYF. In DNA form, the CDR3 reads TGCGCCAGCAGCCAATTAGCGGGTGTGCCTATTACGCAGTATTTT.

CDR3 coding DNA: TGCGCCAGCAGCTTGGTCGGTTATGACACTGAAGCTTTCTTT. As protein: CASSLVGYDTEAFF. This chain uses TRBV5-1 with TRBJ1-1; D ambiguous. Germline CDR1 and CDR2: SGHRS and YFSETQ. The CDR3 loop spans 14 amino acids. The V end lost 0 bases, the J end lost 3 bases, and 9 bases lay between the germline ends. Based on the CDR3 plus reference TRBV5-1 and TRBJ1-1, the full variable domain is KAGVTQTPRYLIKTRGQQVTLSCSPISGHRSVSWYQQTPGQGLQFLFEYFSETQRNKGNFPGRFSGRQFSNSRSEMNVSTLELGDSALYLCASSLVGYDTEAFFGQGTRLTVV.

The gene calls are TRBV28 and TRBJ2-5; perhaps TRBD2 as D (6 bases). V gave up 5 bases and J gave up 2 bases, with 9 bases separating them. The germline CDR1 and CDR2 sequences are MDHEN and SYDVKM. CDR3 size: 13 residues. The chain's CDR3 is CASSGGAQETQYF. CDR3 coding DNA: TGTGCCAGCAGTGGAGGGGCTCAAGAGACCCAGTACTTC.

The chain joins TRBV6-6 to TRBJ2-7; 10 nucleotides line up with TRBD2. The CDR3 covers 16 residues. After removal of 6 bases from V and 2 bases from J, the junction contained 10 bases not matched to a gene. In germline, CDR1 is MNHNY, CDR2 SVGAGI (reference sequence). The CDR3 protein is CASSRQTSGSPYEQYF. The CDR3 DNA reads as TGTGCCAGCAGCCGTCAGACTAGCGGGTCCCCCTACGAGCAGTACTTC.

This clone was seen only once. The chain recombines TRBV6-5 with TRBJ1-1; TRBD1 matches 8 bases. V trimming: 0 bases; J trimming: 5 bases; junction bases outside the gene matches: 5. Germline assignment: CDR1 MNHEY and CDR2 SVGAGI. The CDR3 totals 15 residues. The CDR3 nucleotides read TGTGCCAGCAGTTACTCCGGCAGGGGGCGAACTGAAGCTTTCTTT. This gives the protein CASSYSGRGRTEAFF.

V is TRBV2 and J is TRBJ2-7, with D tentatively TRBD1 or TRBD2 (7 bases each). Trimming removed 5 bases at V and 5 bases at J, with 19 bases between. Germline loops: CDR1 SNHLY, CDR2 FYNNEI. CDR3 length equals 15 residues. The CDR3 loop reads CASSQLTGRGNEQYF. DNA for the CDR3: TGTGCCAGCAGTCAACTGACAGGGAGGGGAAACGAGCAGTACTTC.

The chain employs TRBV4-1 and TRBJ2-7; 7 nucleotides line up with TRBD2. Germline loops: CDR1 MGHRA, CDR2 YSYEKL. CDR3 length: 14 amino acids. The ends lost 3 bases at V and 6 bases at J; junction bases unmatched: 8. The chain's CDR3 is CASSQGREKAEQYF. The CDR3 coding sequence is TGCGCCAGCAGCCAGGGGCGGGAGAAGGCCGAGCAGTACTTC.

V and J are TRBV5-1 and TRBJ2-5; the D is unclear. This CDR3 is built from 14 residues. Germline V gene lookup returns CDR1 SGHRS and CDR2 YFSETQ. Trimming cost V 1 base and J 5 bases, with 12 bases left between them. The CDR3 DNA reads TGCGCCAGCAGCTTGCTTAGCAGTCCCGAGACCCAGTACTTC. This sequence encodes CASSLLSSPETQYF.

The CDR3 spells CASSQEWGRTVDEQFF. For the CDR3, the DNA is TGTGCCAGCAGCCAAGAATGGGGGCGCACGGTGGATGAGCAGTTCTTC. V is TRBV4-2 and J is TRBJ2-1; a weak D match, TRBD1 (6 bases). V was trimmed by 0 bases and J by 8 bases, leaving 17 bases between them. The CDR3 runs 16 residues. Looked up from germline, CDR1 is LGHNA and CDR2 is YNFKEQ.

The chain joins TRBV7-2 to TRBJ2-2; D might be TRBD2 (6 bases). The CDR3 sequence is 17 residues long. V was pared by 5 bases and J by 0 bases, with 16 bases between. In germline, CDR1 is SGHTA, CDR2 FQGNSA. CDR3 loop: CASSISGTLTNTGELFF. DNA of the CDR3: TGTGCCAGCAGCATCTCCGGGACTCTAACGAACACCGGGGAGCTGTTTTTT.

With regard to this clone: Other DNA variants within this sample encode the same CDR3. J is TRBJ2-3 and V is TRBV7-9; no clear D gene. V lost 4 bases and J lost 2, with 4 bases in between. Germline CDR1 is SEHNR and CDR2 is FQNEAQ (reference sequence). The CDR3 has 12 residues. The CDR3 sequence is CASSSNTDTQYF. The CDR3 DNA reads as TGTGCCAGCAGCTCCAACACAGATACGCAGTATTTT.

The J gene is TRBJ2-4, the V gene TRBV2; D unclear. The CDR3 length is 12 residues. Trimming removed 0 bases from V and 7 bases from J, with 4 bases in between. CDR1 and CDR2 (germline): SNHLY, FYNNEI. CDR3 DNA: TGTGCCAGCAGTGAAGCTGGGAACATTCAGTACTTC. This translates into CASSEAGNIQYF.

The rearrangement joins TRBV28 to TRBJ2-7; D gene unclear. V was cut by 3 bases and J by 7 bases, with 4 bases left in between. This CDR3 is 10 amino acids long. Germline V gene data show CDR1 as MDHEN and CDR2 as SYDVKM. For the CDR3, the DNA is TGTGCCAGCAGTTTGGATGAGCAGTACTTC. It translates to CASSLDEQYF.

The V gene is TRBV5-1, the J gene TRBJ2-1, with D possibly being TRBD1 (5 bases). CDR3 size: 15 residues. Germline values: CDR1 SGHRS, CDR2 YFSETQ. The V and J ends lost 0 bases and 0 bases respectively, with 7 bases between them. CDR3 region: CASSLGGFSYNEQFF. CDR3 DNA sequence: TGCGCCAGCAGCTTGGGGGGCTTCTCCTACAATGAGCAGTTCTTC.

The rearrangement joins TRBV6-5 to TRBJ1-1, with 8 bases matching TRBD1. CDR3 length equals 12 residues. The V gene end was trimmed by 6 bases and the J gene end by 3 bases; junction bases not matched to a gene: 0. The germline CDR1 and CDR2 sequences are MNHEY and SVGAGI. The CDR3, as DNA: TGTGCCAGCAGCAGGGGGCACACTGAAGCTTTCTTT. Protein: CASSRGHTEAFF.

The gene calls are TRBV11-2 and TRBJ2-4, with 8 bases identical to TRBD2. The CDR3 totals 16 residues. Trimming removed 1 base from V and 5 bases from J; junction bases left unmatched: 7. The V gene's germline CDR1 is SGHAT and CDR2 FQNNGV. As DNA, the CDR3 is TGTGCCAGCAGCTTAGTCGGGGGGGCGGTAGAAAACATTCAGTACTTC. Its protein is CASSLVGGAVENIQYF.

The gene calls are TRBV10-3 and TRBJ1-2; 7 nucleotides line up with TRBD1. With 4 bases clipped from V and 6 bases from J, the junction kept 20 bases outside the gene matches. Germline lookup yields CDR1 ENHRY and CDR2 SYGVKD. The CDR3 loop spans 18 amino acids. This CDR3 is CAISGRQGPTGQVNGYTF. Here the CDR3 DNA reads TGTGCCATCAGTGGGAGACAGGGACCTACAGGTCAGGTCAATGGCTACACCTTC.

The rearrangement links TRBV27 to TRBJ2-5; TRBD2 agrees at 14 bases. This CDR3 is 18 amino acids long. The germline CDR1 and CDR2 sequences are MNHEY and SMNVEV (reference sequence). The trim removed 5 bases at V and 2 bases at J, leaving 10 bases unmatched. The CDR3 nucleotides read TGTGCCAGCAGTGGCCGGACTAGCGGGAGGACAAGGCAAGAGACCCAGTACTTC. Amino acids: CASSGRTSGRTRQETQYF.

The chain carries TRBV7-2 and TRBJ2-7; no firm D call. Germline values: CDR1 SGHTA, CDR2 FQGNSA. V was shortened by 0 bases and J by 4 bases, with 7 bases between the two germline ends. This CDR3 is 13 amino acids long. The chain's CDR3 is CASSLALTYEQYF. The CDR3 DNA is TGTGCCAGCAGCTTAGCGCTAACTTACGAGCAGTACTTC.

The chain joins TRBV9 to TRBJ2-1; no clear D gene. From germline, CDR1 is SGDLS and CDR2 YYNGEE. CDR3 length equals 15 residues. V lost 3 bases and J lost 7, with 17 bases in between. CDR3: CASSGGRSGKNEQFF. DNA of the CDR3: TGTGCCAGCAGCGGAGGTCGGTCAGGCAAGAATGAGCAGTTCTTC.

The chain links TRBV19 to TRBJ2-7; TRBD1 is a possible D gene (5 bases). The CDR3 is 12 residues long. Trimming took off 5 bases at V and 6 bases at J, with 11 bases between the two ends. Per germline, CDR1 LNHDA and CDR2 SQIVND (reference sequence). The CDR3 nucleotides read TGTGCCAGTAGTTCGGACATAGGCGAGCAGTACTTC. As protein: CASSSDIGEQYF.

The chain carries TRBV13 and TRBJ2-3; 10 nucleotides match TRBD2. The CDR3 has 15 residues. Trimming removed 2 bases from V and 4 bases from J; junction bases left unmatched: 3. Per germline, CDR1 PRHDT and CDR2 FYEKMQ (reference sequence). The CDR3: CASSLRSGRADTQYF. The CDR3 region has the DNA TGTGCCAGCAGCTTAAGGAGCGGGAGGGCAGATACGCAGTATTTT.

The V gene is TRBV7-6, the J gene TRBJ1-2; D gene unclear. The V end lost 1 base, the J end lost 8 bases, and 11 bases lay between the germline ends. The CDR3 loop spans 13 amino acids. Per germline, CDR1 SGHVS and CDR2 FNYEAQ. The CDR3 region is CASSLGPLFGYTF. The CDR3 nucleotides are TGTGCCAGCAGCTTAGGCCCCCTTTTCGGCTACACCTTC.

The chain carries TRBV28 and TRBJ2-6; D is undetermined. CDR3 length equals 15 residues. Germline loops: CDR1 MDHEN, CDR2 SYDVKM. V lost 2 bases to trimming and J lost 0 bases, with 5 bases between them. The CDR3 is CASSLISSGANVLTF. The CDR3 DNA sequence: TGTGCCAGCAGTTTAATAAGCTCTGGGGCCAACGTCCTGACTTTC.

The chain recombines TRBV27 with TRBJ2-7; no clear D gene. V lost 2 bases and J 2 bases, leaving 13 bases between the germline ends. Looked up from germline, CDR1 is MNHEY and CDR2 is SMNVEV (reference sequence). CDR3 length: 15 amino acids. CDR3 in amino acids: CASSLVSGVAYEQYF. The CDR3 bases are TGTGCCAGCAGTTTAGTGTCTGGAGTGGCCTACGAGCAGTACTTC.

This clone showed up just a few times. The J gene is TRBJ2-2, the V gene TRBV11-2, with unresolved D. Trimming left V 2 bases short and J 1 base short, with 2 bases between. The CDR3 consists of 13 residues. Germline loops: CDR1 SGHAT, CDR2 FQNNGV. CDR3 loop: CASSLQNTGELFF. The CDR3 DNA follows: TGTGCCAGCAGCTTACAGAACACCGGGGAGCTGTTTTTT. Based on the CDR3 plus reference TRBV11-2 and TRBJ2-2, the full variable domain is EAGVAQSPRYKIIEKRQSVAFWCNPISGHATLYWYQQILGQGPKLLIQFQNNGVVDDSQLPKDRFSAERLKGVDSTLKIQPAKLEDSAVYLCASSLQNTGELFFGEGSRLTVL.

The chain links TRBV7-9 to TRBJ2-1; D not certain. V lost 2 bases and J 5 bases, leaving 4 bases between the germline ends. The CDR3 spans 12 residues. The germline gives CDR1 SEHNR, CDR2 FQNEAQ (reference sequence). DNA for the CDR3: TGTGCCAGCAGCTTACGGGACAATGAGCAGTTCTTC. This encodes CASSLRDNEQFF. The full variable domain, its missing parts supplied by reference TRBV7-9 and TRBJ2-1, is DTGVSQNPRHKITKRGQNVTFRCDPISEHNRLYWYRQTLGQGPEFLTYFQNEAQLEKSRLLSDRFSAERPKGSFSTLEIQRTEQGDSAMYLCASSLRDNEQFFGPGTRLTVL.